The 23 T cell receptor beta chains below all came from one sample that was sequenced in a study of T cell repertoires in cytomegalovirus infection. TCRdb used MiXCR to reprocess the reads, holding one entry per CDR3 protein. The sample has approximately 730,000 distinct CDR3 sequences; roughly a third are singletons. These receptors lack a known antigen. The sequencing here drew on cultured PBMCs, taken from culture after CMV antigen stimulation. Source of these receptors: a human donor in good health (CMV status not recorded). Some clones in this sample may be carry-over from other donors' samples.

A few counts support this clonotype. The V call is TRBV10-3, the J call TRBJ1-4, with TRBD1 matching over 10 bases. The CDR3 length is 15 residues. V lost 4 bases, J lost 2 bases, and 1 base stayed unmatched. Looked up from germline, CDR1 is ENHRY and CDR2 is SYGVKD. This CDR3 is CAISGGQGTNEKLFF. The CDR3 DNA is TGTGCCATCAGTGGGGGACAGGGGACTAATGAAAAACTGTTTTTT.

This clonotype was detected ten times or more. V usage is TRBV7-8 and J usage is TRBJ2-5; D perhaps matches TRBD1 (5 bases). CDR1 and CDR2 from the germline V gene are SGHVS and FQNEAQ. The CDR3 loop spans 13 amino acids. Trimming removed 5 bases from V and 1 base from J, with 8 bases in between. The CDR3 spells CASSAGAQETQYF. DNA of the CDR3: TGTGCCAGCAGCGCTGGGGCCCAAGAGACCCAGTACTTC.

The chain combines TRBV11-1 with TRBJ1-5, with D hard to call. Germline CDR1 SGHAT, CDR2 FQDESV (reference sequence). There are 15 residues in the CDR3. The V end lost 5 bases, the J end lost 7 bases, and 18 bases lay between the germline ends. The CDR3 here is CASSPGQGPGQPQHF. DNA of the CDR3: TGTGCCAGCAGCCCGGGCCAAGGGCCGGGCCAGCCCCAGCATTTT.

The genes are TRBV12-3 or TRBV12-4 and TRBJ1-1, with 7 bases lining up with TRBD1. V was pared by 5 bases and J by 2 bases, with 5 bases of the junction left unmatched. The CDR3 spans 14 residues. This chain's CDR3 is CASSKGQPNTEAFF. The CDR3 region has the DNA TGTGCCAGCAGTAAGGGACAGCCAAACACTGAAGCTTTCTTT.

For this clonotype: A much larger clone differs from this one at a single base, so this may be a read error. CDR3 DNA sequence: TGTGCCAGCAGCCTCGCGGCTAGCGGTAGGAACAATGAGCAGTTGTTC. It translates to CASSLAASGRNNEQLF. The gene calls are TRBV7-2 and TRBJ2-1, with 7 bases that match TRBD2. This CDR3 region has 16 residues. From germline, CDR1 is SGHTA and CDR2 FQGNSA.

The chain couples TRBV6-2 or TRBV6-3 to TRBJ2-7; D gene uncertain. Germline CDR1 and CDR2: MNHEY and SVGEGT. The V and J ends lost 9 bases and 0 bases respectively, with 18 bases between them. The CDR3 spans 15 residues. The CDR3 DNA reads TGTGCCAGTTCCAGCGAGCTAAGTGACTCCTACGAGCAGTACTTC. It encodes CASSSELSDSYEQYF.

This clonotype was seen repeatedly, ten times or more. V usage is TRBV7-2 and J usage is TRBJ2-3; the D gene is possibly TRBD2 (7 bases). CDR1 is SGHTA, CDR2 FQGNSA, per germline. Trimming removed 8 bases at V and 6 bases at J, with 15 bases between. The CDR3 loop spans 13 amino acids. The DNA of the CDR3 is TGTGCCAGCGGAAGCGGGACATTTGATACGCAGTATTTT. Encoded protein: CASGSGTFDTQYF.

The chain uses TRBV18 and TRBJ2-1; D possibly corresponds to TRBD1 (5 bases). The CDR3 runs to 15 residues. The V and J ends lost 2 bases and 2 bases respectively, with 10 bases between them. The germline V gene has CDR1 KGHSH and CDR2 LQKENI. The CDR3 nucleotides are TGTGCCAGCTCACCAGAGACAGCGCCCTACAATGAGCAGTTCTTC. Translated: CASSPETAPYNEQFF.

This clonotype occurred once. The J gene is TRBJ2-1, the V gene TRBV2; perhaps D is TRBD1 or TRBD2 (5 bases each). Germline V gives CDR1 SNHLY, CDR2 FYNNEI. The CDR3 runs 18 residues. V was pared by 4 bases and J by 0 bases, with 19 bases between. CDR3 sequence (DNA): TGTGCCAGCAGTGTAGAAATTCGGGGCAAGAGCTCCTACAATGAGCAGTTCTTC. Protein product: CASSVEIRGKSSYNEQFF.

A remark on this clonotype: Possible read error: a much larger clone is one base away. This sequence joins TRBV7-2 and TRBJ2-7; 7 bases map to TRBD1. The CDR3 runs to 13 residues. Germline lookup yields CDR1 SGHTA and CDR2 FQGNSA. The CDR3 bases are TGTGCCAGCAGCACCGGGACAGAGTACGAGCAGTCCTTC. Residues: CASSTGTEYEQSF.

The chain carries TRBV6-2 or TRBV6-3 and TRBJ1-2; D perhaps matches TRBD1 (5 bases). CDR3 length: 14 amino acids. In germline, CDR1 is MNHEY, CDR2 SVGEGT. Trimming removed 6 bases from V and 10 bases from J, with 21 bases in between. The CDR3 reads CASSRFEAPGHYTF. The CDR3 DNA is TGTGCCAGCAGCCGATTTGAGGCCCCAGGACACTACACCTTC.

This clonotype was observed a few times. The chain carries TRBV20-1 and TRBJ2-1, with D possibly TRBD2 on 5 matching bases. The CDR3 is 17 amino acids. CDR1 is DFQATT and CDR2 is SNEGSKA in the germline V gene (reference sequence). V shed 3 bases and J shed 6 bases, with 24 bases lying between them. This chain's CDR3 is CSASENLGWETGNEQFF. The CDR3, as DNA: TGCAGTGCTAGCGAAAATCTGGGCTGGGAGACGGGCAATGAGCAGTTCTTC.

The rearrangement joins TRBV4-3 to TRBJ2-7; 14 nucleotides match TRBD2. V lost 4 bases to trimming and J lost 5 bases; unmatched junction nucleotides: 10. Germline V gene data show CDR1 as LGHNA and CDR2 as YSLEER. The CDR3 totals 17 residues. Here the CDR3 DNA reads TGCGCCAGCAGCCCGGGACTAGCGGGAGTAGCCTTGAACGAGCAGTACTTC. Amino acids: CASSPGLAGVALNEQYF.

This clonotype was seen many times. The rearrangement uses TRBV7-8 and TRBJ2-3, with D unclear. This CDR3 is 13 amino acids long. Germline-derived CDR1 and CDR2 are SGHVS and FQNEAQ. V lost 6 bases to trimming and J lost 0 bases, with 7 bases between them. CDR3: CASRPPSTDTQYF. CDR3 coding DNA: TGTGCCAGCAGGCCTCCTAGCACAGATACGCAGTATTTT.

This clonotype came up a few times. The V and J genes are TRBV7-2 and TRBJ2-5, with no clear D. V was shortened by 5 bases and J by 2 bases, with 12 bases between the two germline ends. The CDR3 length is 14 residues. Looked up from germline, CDR1 is SGHTA and CDR2 is FQGNSA. CDR3 protein: CASSLRGRQETQYF. The DNA of the CDR3 is TGTGCCAGCAGCCTACGCGGAAGGCAAGAGACCCAGTACTTC. The full variable domain, completed using reference TRBV7-2 and TRBJ2-5, is GAGVSQSPSNKVTEKGKDVELRCDPISGHTALYWYRQSLGQGLEFLIYFQGNSAPDKSGLPSDRFSAERTGGSVSTLTIQRTQQEDSAVYLCASSLRGRQETQYFGPGTRLLVL.

The gene calls are TRBV29-1 and TRBJ2-7; D remains unclear. CDR1 SQVTM and CDR2 ANQGSEA come from the germline V gene. The length of the CDR3 is 13 residues. V lost 4 bases and J lost 6, with 16 bases in between. DNA for the CDR3: TGCAGCGTTGTGCCGGGTGAAGGAAGCGAGCAGTACTTC. Protein sequence: CSVVPGEGSEQYF.

In this sample, this clonotype turned up many times. The rearrangement links TRBV7-2 to TRBJ1-1; D call uncertain. V lost 2 bases to trimming and J lost 8 bases, with 12 bases between them. Looked up from germline, CDR1 is SGHTA and CDR2 is FQGNSA. The CDR3 length is 13 residues. CDR3 sequence reads: CASSLFLAEEAFF. The CDR3 DNA reads TGTGCCAGCAGCTTATTCTTGGCAGAAGAAGCTTTCTTT.

The CDR3 region is CASSNSGRSNEQFF. DNA of the CDR3: TGTGCCAGTAGTAACAGCGGGAGATCCAATGAGCAGTTCTTC. This chain links TRBV19 with TRBJ2-1; 8 bases are shared with TRBD2. V trimming: 4 bases; J trimming: 6 bases; junction bases outside the gene matches: 5. Germline V gene lookup returns CDR1 LNHDA and CDR2 SQIVND (reference sequence). The CDR3 contains 14 residues.

V and J are TRBV6-1 and TRBJ2-7; 10 positions match TRBD1. Germline V lookup: CDR1 MNHNS, CDR2 SASEGT. This CDR3 is 16 amino acids long. V was pared by 7 bases and J by 3 bases, with 12 bases of the junction left unmatched. The CDR3 nucleotides are TGTGCCAGCACCCTAAACCCCGGACAGGGGGGCTACGAGCAGTACTTC. It yields the protein CASTLNPGQGGYEQYF.

This clonotype was recorded many times. This chain connects TRBV7-2 to TRBJ2-7, with 8 nucleotides matching TRBD1. The CDR3 runs 16 residues. The germline V gene encodes CDR1 SGHTA and CDR2 FQGNSA. V dropped 0 bases and J dropped 2; count of bases not matched to a gene: 6. The CDR3 reads CASSLAQGAVTYEQYF. The CDR3 bases are TGTGCCAGCAGCTTAGCGCAGGGGGCTGTGACCTACGAGCAGTACTTC.

This chain links TRBV4-1 with TRBJ1-3; D remains ambiguous. This CDR3 is built from 13 residues. V lost 7 bases and J 3 bases, leaving 10 bases between the germline ends. Germline CDR1 MGHRA, CDR2 YSYEKL. CDR3 bases: TGCGCCAGCAAGCCAGTAGGTGGAAACACCATATATTTT. It codes for CASKPVGGNTIYF.

V usage is TRBV5-4 and J usage is TRBJ2-3, with a possible D match to TRBD2 (5 bases). Germline values: CDR1 SGHNT, CDR2 YYREEE (reference sequence). This CDR3 contains 16 residues. Trimming pared 0 bases from V and 6 bases from J, leaving 17 bases between. The CDR3: CASSLEGGGSRDTQYF. DNA for the CDR3: TGTGCCAGCAGCTTGGAGGGCGGCGGGTCACGGGATACGCAGTATTTT.

The V gene is TRBV19, the J gene TRBJ1-6; D is possibly TRBD1 (6 bases). The CDR3 has 16 amino acids. Germline CDR1 is LNHDA and CDR2 is SQIVND (reference sequence). Deletions cut 6 bases from V and 7 bases from J, with 19 bases between. This chain's CDR3 is CASSPDRGRYNSPLHF. The CDR3, as DNA: TGTGCCAGTAGCCCCGATCGGGGGCGATACAATTCACCCCTCCACTTT.